The clone carrying this TCR beta chain was seen repeatedly, ten times or more. The source of the sample is a study of blood T cells in healthy people across ages. The CDR3 spans 14 residues. V was clipped by 7 bases and J by 8 bases; unmatched bases: 15. The germline V gene has CDR1 SQVTM and CDR2 ANQGSEA. Through a sample-barcoded 5' primer and a J-beta primer mix, a second PCR was run for roughly 6 to 11 cycles. TCRdb reprocessed the 5' RACE reads with MiXCR, giving one entry per CDR3 protein. The table includes approximately 960,000 distinct CDR3 sequences, under 35% detected once. This sample was also put to use in a study of T cells of mothers and their children. From that paper: Versus unrelated pairs, overlap was slightly higher in related mother-child pairs, without reaching significance.

The gene calls are TRBV29-1 and TRBJ2-3; 7 nucleotides agree with TRBD2. Sequencing was carried out using blood. This TCR derives from a woman aged 40-49 years in good health. Here the CDR3 reads CSAHSGSDVSTQYF. The CDR3 DNA reads as TGCAGCGCCCATAGCGGGTCCGACGTCAGTACGCAGTATTTT.